This T cell receptor beta chain was sequenced in a study of identical twins. Germline-derived CDR1 and CDR2 are DFQATT and SNEGSKA (reference sequence). V shed 0 bases and J shed 7 bases, with 7 bases lying between them. CDR3 size: 12 residues. Via MiXCR, TCRdb re-called the 5' RACE reads, giving one row per CDR3 protein. The table lists around 1.7 million distinct CDR3 sequences, around 33% of them singletons. The receptor was isolated from a newborn girl in good health. The chain recombines TRBV20-1 with TRBJ2-1; D is undetermined. The sequencing input was cord blood. The CDR3 loop reads CSARERENEQFF. Written as DNA, the CDR3 is TGCAGTGCTAGAGAACGCGAGAATGAGCAGTTCTTC.